The T cell receptor beta chain described here comes from a study of cytomegalovirus exposure and HLA in healthy donors. Study overall: Clustering assigned 81% of the 350 to 400 genotyped donors to the Caucasian-associated ancestry cluster.

A multiplex PCR was run with 60 Vbeta primers and 13 Jbeta primers. Some clones are missing from TCRdb's copy, which holds only in-frame ones; the method was immunoSEQ multiplex PCR. Of approximately 240,000 clones in the sample, around 76% were seen once. Though probably carrying unrecorded immune exposures, donors were nominally healthy at sampling. With regard to this clone: Its antigen is not known.

Study-level results: Reportedly, TCR beta sequences accurately predicted HLA-A and HLA-B alleles in most subjects. Most of the TCR beta V segments (in an earlier analysis) were productive either about 87% or about 30% of the time.

Per germline, CDR1 SGHRS and CDR2 YFSETQ. This CDR3 has 14 amino acids. V shed 2 bases and J shed 6 bases, with 15 bases lying between them. V usage is TRBV5-1 and J usage is TRBJ2-7; D is perhaps TRBD2 (5 bases). The specimen sequenced was PBMCs. The receptor was derived from a woman aged 40 to 50 in good health and CMV-seropositive. In DNA form, the CDR3 reads TGCGCCAGCAGCTTCGGCAGCCTTCGGGGCGAGCAGTACTTC. Its translation is CASSFGSLRGEQYF.